What follows is one TCR beta chain and its context. In the authors' workflow: Nucleated cell counts were estimated from reference gene primer amplification. Data came from immunoSEQ multiplex PCR; TCRdb stores just in-frame clones and leaves some out. Clone size and V and J calls were adopted from that table, with D and trimming inferred from the DNA. This table has roughly 100,000 clones, approximately 90% appearing once. The data were obtained in a study of blood T cell repertoires in COVID-19. Trimming removed 1 base from V and 2 bases from J; junction bases left unmatched: 8. CDR1 is KGHSH, CDR2 LQKENI, per germline. The CDR3 loop spans 18 amino acids.

Sequenced sample: peripheral blood. The chain is built from TRBV18 and TRBJ1-6, with TRBD1 matching 7 bases. This clonotype was obtained from a man aged 45-65 years with acute or convalescent COVID-19. Here the CDR3 DNA reads TGTGCCAGCTCACCACAGGGGGCCCACGCCGCCTATAATTCACCCCTCCACTTT. Translated, it gives CASSPQGAHAAYNSPLHF. The full variable domain, with the rest looked up from reference TRBV18 and TRBJ1-6, is NAGVMQNPRHLVRRRGQEARLRCSPMKGHSHVYWYRQLPEEGLKFMVYLQKENIIDESGMPKERFSAEFPKEGPSILRIQQVVRGDSAAYFCASSPQGAHAAYNSPLHFGNGTRLTVT.